A single sample gave rise to the 16 T cell receptor beta chains below, sequenced in a study of blood T cell repertoires in COVID-19. Sequencing was performed with immunoSEQ multiplex PCR; in TCRdb, only in-frame clones are kept and a portion is missing. The table lists 210,000 or so clones, about 91% of them singletons. Sequencing was done on a sample of peripheral blood. The receptor set was obtained from a man aged 30 to 39 with acute or convalescent COVID-19.

The chain's CDR3 is CASSLAASSRYTF. The CDR3 nucleotides are TGTGCCAGCAGCTTAGCGGCCAGCTCGAGGTACACCTTC. The chain recombines TRBV7-8 with TRBJ1-2; D not resolved. CDR1 and CDR2 (germline): SGHVS, FQNEAQ. V dropped 0 bases and J dropped 11 bases, with 13 bases sitting between them. The CDR3 sequence is 13 residues long.

This chain connects TRBV30 to TRBJ2-1, with 8 positions matching TRBD2. There are 13 residues in the CDR3. Losses at the gene ends were 5 bases for V and 4 bases for J; bases not matched to a gene: 4. Germline assignment: CDR1 GTSNPN and CDR2 SVGIG (reference sequence). CDR3 sequence reads: CAWLAGGYNEQFF. For the CDR3, the DNA is TGTGCCTGGCTAGCGGGCGGGTACAATGAGCAGTTCTTC.

V gene TRBV27 combines with J gene TRBJ1-1; D remains unclear. V shed 5 bases and J shed 1 base, with 8 bases lying between them. Germline V gives CDR1 MNHEY, CDR2 SMNVEV (reference sequence). The CDR3 has 13 amino acids. CDR3 DNA: TGTGCCAGCAGTCCCCACACGAACACTGAAGCTTTCTTT. Residues: CASSPHTNTEAFF.

This clone has only one observation. The DNA of the CDR3 is TGTGCCAGTAGTGGAGGGATGGGGAATTCACCCCTCCACTTT. Residues: CASSGGMGNSPLHF. This chain joins TRBV19 and TRBJ1-6; no definite D call. Trimming removed 5 bases at V and 7 bases at J, with 12 bases between. CDR1 is LNHDA, CDR2 SQIVND, per germline (reference sequence). The CDR3 consists of 14 residues. The complete variable domain, with remaining parts taken from reference TRBV19 and TRBJ1-6, reads DGGITQSPKYLFRKEGQNVTLSCEQNLNHDAMYWYRQDPGQGLRLIYYSQIVNDFQKGDIAEGYSVSREKKESFPLTVTSAQKNPTAFYLCASSGGMGNSPLHFGNGTRLTVT.

This chain connects TRBV6-2 or TRBV6-3 to TRBJ1-2; 9 nucleotides agree with TRBD1. This CDR3 region has 17 residues. V lost 2 bases, J lost 6 bases, and 13 bases stayed unmatched. Per germline, CDR1 MNHEY and CDR2 SVGEGT. In DNA form, the CDR3 reads TGTGCCAGCAGTTACCCCGCATTTGGGACAGGGACTGATGGCTACACCTTC. Its protein product is CASSYPAFGTGTDGYTF.

There are a few counts of this clone. The chain couples TRBV7-3 to TRBJ1-1, with D possibly TRBD1 on 5 matching bases. Per the germline V gene, CDR1 is SGHTA and CDR2 is FQGTGA. The CDR3 covers 13 residues. V was clipped by 5 bases and J by 2 bases, with 9 bases between them. CDR3 sequence: CASSVQVNTEAFF. The DNA of the CDR3 is TGTGCCAGCAGCGTACAGGTTAACACTGAAGCTTTCTTT.

This chain uses TRBV2 with TRBJ2-7; maybe TRBD1 (6 bases). CDR1 is SNHLY and CDR2 is FYNNEI in the germline V gene. Trimming cost V 4 bases and J 2 bases, with 21 bases left between them. The CDR3 runs to 17 residues. CDR3 sequence reads: CASSGKPGQTSPYEQYF. The DNA of the CDR3 is TGTGCCAGCAGTGGAAAGCCAGGACAGACCTCTCCCTACGAGCAGTACTTC.

This chain joins TRBV3-1 (or the pseudogene TRBV3-2) and TRBJ1-2; D call uncertain. V was shortened by 0 bases and J by 3 bases, with 8 bases between the two germline ends. This CDR3 contains 14 residues. Germline loops: CDR1 LGHDT, CDR2 YNNKEL (reference sequence). The CDR3 loop reads CASSQEFRDYGYTF. The CDR3 nucleotides are TGTGCCAGCAGCCAAGAATTCCGGGACTATGGCTACACCTTC.

The chain couples TRBV7-9 to TRBJ2-1, with D hard to call. The CDR3 covers 11 residues. Trimming shortened V by 3 bases and J by 5 bases, and 2 bases separated the two germline ends. The V gene's germline CDR1 is SEHNR and CDR2 FQNEAQ (reference sequence). The CDR3 reads CASSFDNEQFF. CDR3 bases: TGTGCCAGCAGCTTCGACAATGAGCAGTTCTTC.

This clone was picked up one time. This chain links TRBV28 with TRBJ2-3, with D possibly being TRBD1 (5 bases). Germline-derived CDR1 and CDR2 are MDHEN and SYDVKM. There are 13 residues in the CDR3. V dropped 5 bases and J dropped 6 bases, with 12 bases sitting between them. The CDR3, as DNA: TGTGCCAGCAGTACCCAGGGTCCGGATACGCAGTATTTT. It yields the protein CASSTQGPDTQYF.

V is TRBV6-5 and J is TRBJ1-6, with D unclear. The germline V gene encodes CDR1 MNHEY and CDR2 SVGAGI. This CDR3 has 12 amino acids. V was clipped by 7 bases and J by 9 bases, with 10 bases between them. The CDR3 spells CASTSGGSPLHF. The CDR3 coding sequence is TGTGCCAGCACGAGTGGTGGTTCACCCCTCCACTTT.

CDR3 coding DNA: TGTGCCAGTAGTATAGGAGCGGGAGGGCCCCCAGCTTACAATGAGCAGTTCTTC. It codes for CASSIGAGGPPAYNEQFF. The J gene is TRBJ2-1, the V gene TRBV19; 10 bases align to TRBD2. Germline values: CDR1 LNHDA, CDR2 SQIVND (reference sequence). The CDR3 covers 18 residues. The V and J ends lost 1 base and 4 bases, in that order; junction bases with no gene match: 10.

This clone was found once. V and J are TRBV5-1 and TRBJ1-5; D gene unclear. The CDR3 has 14 amino acids. CDR1 and CDR2 from the germline V gene are SGHRS and YFSETQ. V gave up 0 bases and J gave up 4 bases, with 8 bases separating them. DNA of the CDR3: TGCGCCAGCAGCTTGGGAGGGAGTAATCAGCCCCAGCATTTT. Translated, it gives CASSLGGSNQPQHF.

In nucleotides, the CDR3 is TGCGCCAGCAGCCTGTACCACCAGGACTATGAAAAACTGTTTTTT. Translating gives CASSLYHQDYEKLFF. The chain combines TRBV4-1 with TRBJ1-4; D gene unclear. Germline V gene data show CDR1 as MGHRA and CDR2 as YSYEKL. With 4 bases removed from V and 6 bases from J, the gap between germline ends came to 15 bases. The CDR3 runs to 15 residues.

The chain employs TRBV12-3 or TRBV12-4 and TRBJ1-2, with TRBD1 matching 8 bases. V dropped 6 bases and J dropped 4; count of bases not matched to a gene: 1. The CDR3 runs 12 residues. The CDR3, as DNA: TGTGCCAGCAGGACAGGGGCCTATGGCTACACCTTC. It is translated as CASRTGAYGYTF.

The chain links TRBV10-3 to TRBJ2-1; 12 bases align to TRBD1. The trim removed 10 bases at V and 9 bases at J, leaving 10 bases unmatched. There are 14 residues in the CDR3. Germline V gene data show CDR1 as ENHRY and CDR2 as SYGVKD. CDR3 protein: CASSGTGGRGEQFF. The CDR3, as DNA: TGTGCCAGCTCCGGGACAGGGGGCCGAGGTGAGCAGTTCTTC.